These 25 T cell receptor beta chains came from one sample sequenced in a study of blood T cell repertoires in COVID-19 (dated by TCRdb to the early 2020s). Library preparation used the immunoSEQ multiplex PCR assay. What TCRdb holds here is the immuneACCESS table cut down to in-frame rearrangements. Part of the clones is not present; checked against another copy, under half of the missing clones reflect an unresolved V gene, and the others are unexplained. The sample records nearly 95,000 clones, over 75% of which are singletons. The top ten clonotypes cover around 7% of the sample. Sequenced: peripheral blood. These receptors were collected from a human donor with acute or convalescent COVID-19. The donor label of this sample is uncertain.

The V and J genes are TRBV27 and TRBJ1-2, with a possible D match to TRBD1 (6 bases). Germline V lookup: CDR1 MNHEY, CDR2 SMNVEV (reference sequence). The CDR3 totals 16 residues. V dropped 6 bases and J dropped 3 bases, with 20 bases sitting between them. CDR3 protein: CASSRLTGRGDYGYTF. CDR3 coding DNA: TGTGCCAGCAGCCGCCTCACAGGGAGAGGTGACTATGGCTACACCTTC.

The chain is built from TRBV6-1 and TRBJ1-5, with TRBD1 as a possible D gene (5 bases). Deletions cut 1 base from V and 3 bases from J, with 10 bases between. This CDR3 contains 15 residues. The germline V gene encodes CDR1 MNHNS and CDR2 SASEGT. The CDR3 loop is CASSEDGGSNQPQHF. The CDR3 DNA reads TGTGCCAGCAGTGAAGATGGGGGGTCCAATCAGCCCCAGCATTTT.

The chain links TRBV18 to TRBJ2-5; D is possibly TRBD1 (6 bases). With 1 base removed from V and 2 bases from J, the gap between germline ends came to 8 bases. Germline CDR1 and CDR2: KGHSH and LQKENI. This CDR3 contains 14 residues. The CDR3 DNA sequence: TGTGCCAGCTCACCACGCGGACAGCAAGAGACCCAGTACTTC. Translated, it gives CASSPRGQQETQYF.

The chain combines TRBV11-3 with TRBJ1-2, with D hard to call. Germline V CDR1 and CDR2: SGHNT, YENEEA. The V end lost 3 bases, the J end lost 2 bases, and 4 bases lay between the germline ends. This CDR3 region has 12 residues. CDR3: CASSLENYGYTF. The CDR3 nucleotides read TGTGCCAGCAGCTTGGAGAACTATGGCTACACCTTC.

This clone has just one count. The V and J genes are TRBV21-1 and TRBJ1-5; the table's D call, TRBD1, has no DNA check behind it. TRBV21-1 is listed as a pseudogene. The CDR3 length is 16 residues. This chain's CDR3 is CASSKPWTGKTQPQHF. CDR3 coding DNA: TGTGCCAGCAGCAAACCATGGACAGGGAAGACTCAGCCCCAGCATTTT.

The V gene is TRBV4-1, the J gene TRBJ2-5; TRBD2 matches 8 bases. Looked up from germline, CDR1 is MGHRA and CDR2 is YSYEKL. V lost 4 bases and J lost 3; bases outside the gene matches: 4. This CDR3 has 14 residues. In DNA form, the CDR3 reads TGCGCCAGCAGCCGTAGCGGGGAGGAAGAGACCCAGTACTTC. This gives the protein CASSRSGEEETQYF.

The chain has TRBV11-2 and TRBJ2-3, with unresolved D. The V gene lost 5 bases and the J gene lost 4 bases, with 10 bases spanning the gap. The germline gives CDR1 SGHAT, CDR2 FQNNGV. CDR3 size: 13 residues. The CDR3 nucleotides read TGTGCCAGCAGCCTCGCTAATGCAGATACGCAGTATTTT. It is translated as CASSLANADTQYF.

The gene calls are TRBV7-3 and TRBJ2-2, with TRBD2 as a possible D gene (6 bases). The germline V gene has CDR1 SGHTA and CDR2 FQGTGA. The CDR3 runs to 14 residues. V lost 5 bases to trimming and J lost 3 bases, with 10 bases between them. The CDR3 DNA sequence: TGTGCCAGCAGCACGGGAGATTACACCGGGGAGCTGTTTTTT. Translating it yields CASSTGDYTGELFF.

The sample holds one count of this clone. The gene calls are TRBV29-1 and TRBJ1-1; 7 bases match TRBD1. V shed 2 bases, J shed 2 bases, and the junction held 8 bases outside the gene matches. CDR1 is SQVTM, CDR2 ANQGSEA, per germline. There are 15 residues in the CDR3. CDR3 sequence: CSVEKGTEFNTEAFF. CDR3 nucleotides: TGCAGCGTTGAAAAGGGGACAGAATTCAACACTGAAGCTTTCTTT.

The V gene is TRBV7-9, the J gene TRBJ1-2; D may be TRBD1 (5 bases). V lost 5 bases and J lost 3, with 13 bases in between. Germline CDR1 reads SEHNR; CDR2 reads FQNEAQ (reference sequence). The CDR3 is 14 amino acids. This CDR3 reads CASSPGNQDYGYTF. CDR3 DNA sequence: TGTGCCAGCAGCCCAGGGAATCAGGACTATGGCTACACCTTC.

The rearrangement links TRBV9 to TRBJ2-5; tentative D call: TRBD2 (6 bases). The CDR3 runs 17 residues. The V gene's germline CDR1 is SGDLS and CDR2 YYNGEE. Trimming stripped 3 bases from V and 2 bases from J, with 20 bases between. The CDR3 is CASSAGGSASGQETQYF. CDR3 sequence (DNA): TGTGCCAGCAGCGCCGGGGGATCGGCCTCGGGGCAAGAGACCCAGTACTTC.

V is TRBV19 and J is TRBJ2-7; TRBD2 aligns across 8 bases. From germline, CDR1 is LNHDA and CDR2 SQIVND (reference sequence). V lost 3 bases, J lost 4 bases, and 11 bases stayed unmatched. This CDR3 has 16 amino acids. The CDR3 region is CASSMPAGTRGYEQYF. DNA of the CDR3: TGTGCCAGTAGTATGCCGGCTGGGACTAGGGGGTACGAGCAGTACTTC.

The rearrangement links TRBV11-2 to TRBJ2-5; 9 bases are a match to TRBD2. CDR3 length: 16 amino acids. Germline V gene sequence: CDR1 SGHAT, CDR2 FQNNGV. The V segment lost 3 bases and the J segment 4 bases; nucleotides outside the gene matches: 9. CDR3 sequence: CASSFTGTSWGETQYF. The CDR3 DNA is TGTGCCAGCAGCTTTACCGGGACTAGCTGGGGAGAGACCCAGTACTTC.

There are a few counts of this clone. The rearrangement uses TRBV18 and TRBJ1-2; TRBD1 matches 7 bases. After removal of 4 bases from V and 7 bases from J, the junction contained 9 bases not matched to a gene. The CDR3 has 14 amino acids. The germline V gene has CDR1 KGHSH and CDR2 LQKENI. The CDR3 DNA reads TGTGCCAGCTCACTGACCGACAGGGTTTTTGGCTACACCTTC. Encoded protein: CASSLTDRVFGYTF.

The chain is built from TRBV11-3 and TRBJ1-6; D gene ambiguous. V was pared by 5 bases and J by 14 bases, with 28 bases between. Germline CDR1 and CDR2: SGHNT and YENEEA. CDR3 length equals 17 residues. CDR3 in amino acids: CASSPRYMGSRAGTLHF. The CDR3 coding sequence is TGTGCCAGCAGCCCCCGATATATGGGTTCTCGGGCGGGGACCCTCCACTTT.

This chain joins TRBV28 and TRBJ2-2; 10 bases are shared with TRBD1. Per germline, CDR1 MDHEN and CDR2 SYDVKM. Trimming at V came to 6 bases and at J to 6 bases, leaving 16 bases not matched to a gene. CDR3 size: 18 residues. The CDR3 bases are TGTGCCAGCAGACACTCCCCCCCCGGGACAGGGGAGGCCGGGGAGCTGTTTTTT. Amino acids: CASRHSPPGTGEAGELFF.

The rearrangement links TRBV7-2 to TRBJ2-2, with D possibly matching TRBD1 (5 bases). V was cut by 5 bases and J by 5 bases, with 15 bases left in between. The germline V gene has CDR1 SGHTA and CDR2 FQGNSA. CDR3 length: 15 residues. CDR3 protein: CASSASRVRTGELFF. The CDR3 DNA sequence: TGTGCCAGCAGCGCTTCCAGGGTACGGACCGGGGAGCTGTTTTTT.

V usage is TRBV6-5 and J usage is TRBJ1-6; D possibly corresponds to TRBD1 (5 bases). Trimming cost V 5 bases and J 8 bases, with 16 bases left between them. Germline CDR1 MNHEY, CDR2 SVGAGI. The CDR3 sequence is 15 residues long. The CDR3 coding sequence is TGTGCCAGCAGTCCCCCCGGGGGTGGGGATTCACCCCTCCACTTT. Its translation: CASSPPGGGDSPLHF.

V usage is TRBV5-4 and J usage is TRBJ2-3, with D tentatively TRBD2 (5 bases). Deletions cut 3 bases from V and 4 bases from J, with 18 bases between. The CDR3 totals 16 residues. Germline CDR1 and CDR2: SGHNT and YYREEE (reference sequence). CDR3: CASSSNGEFNPDTQYF. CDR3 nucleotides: TGTGCCAGCAGCTCCAACGGGGAGTTTAATCCAGATACGCAGTATTTT.

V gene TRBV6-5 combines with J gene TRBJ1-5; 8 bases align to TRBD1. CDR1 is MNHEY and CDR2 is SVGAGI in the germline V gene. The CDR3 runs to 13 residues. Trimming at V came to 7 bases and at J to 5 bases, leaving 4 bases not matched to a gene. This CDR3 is CASTDRVYQPQHF. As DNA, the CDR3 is TGTGCCAGCACGGACAGGGTGTATCAGCCCCAGCATTTT.

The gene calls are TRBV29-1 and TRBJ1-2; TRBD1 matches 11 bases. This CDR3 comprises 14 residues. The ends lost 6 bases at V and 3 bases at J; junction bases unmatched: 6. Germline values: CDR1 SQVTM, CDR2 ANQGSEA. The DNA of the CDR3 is TGCAGCGTCTTGACGGGACAGGGGGACTATGGCTACACCTTC. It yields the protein CSVLTGQGDYGYTF.

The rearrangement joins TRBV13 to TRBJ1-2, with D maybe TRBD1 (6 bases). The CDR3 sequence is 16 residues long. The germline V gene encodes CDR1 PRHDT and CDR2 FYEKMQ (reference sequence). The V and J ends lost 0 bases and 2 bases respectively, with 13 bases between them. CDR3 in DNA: TGTGCCAGCAGCTTAGGTCGGGGGGCCATAAACTATGGCTACACCTTC. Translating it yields CASSLGRGAINYGYTF.

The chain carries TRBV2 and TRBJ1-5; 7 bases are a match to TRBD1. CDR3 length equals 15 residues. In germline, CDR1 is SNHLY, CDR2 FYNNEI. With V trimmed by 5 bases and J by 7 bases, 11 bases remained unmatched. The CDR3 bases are TGTGCCAGCAGTCTTATTCGACAGGGTTACCAGCCCCAGCATTTT. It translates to CASSLIRQGYQPQHF.

In DNA, the CDR3 is TGTGCCAGCAGCTTATGGGGGACATCCACCGGGGAGCTGTTTTTT. Translation gives CASSLWGTSTGELFF. V gene TRBV7-3 combines with J gene TRBJ2-2; D possibly corresponds to TRBD1 (6 bases). Trimming stripped 2 bases from V and 4 bases from J, with 11 bases between. Germline V CDR1 and CDR2: SGHTA, FQGTGA. This CDR3 comprises 15 residues.

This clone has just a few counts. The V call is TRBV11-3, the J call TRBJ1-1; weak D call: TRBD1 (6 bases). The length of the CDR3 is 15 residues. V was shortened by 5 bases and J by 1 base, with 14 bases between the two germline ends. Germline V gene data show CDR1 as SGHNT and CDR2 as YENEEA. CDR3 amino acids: CASSPGGPGNTEAFF. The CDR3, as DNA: TGTGCCAGCAGCCCCGGGGGGCCTGGGAACACTGAAGCTTTCTTT.